This paragraph reports one T cell receptor beta chain. The entry originates in a study of blood T cell repertoires in COVID-19. Trimming took off 0 bases at V and 12 bases at J, with 6 bases between the two ends. The CDR3 sequence is 12 residues long. CDR1 and CDR2 from the germline V gene are SGHVS and FQNEAQ. Data came from immunoSEQ multiplex PCR; TCRdb stores just in-frame clones and leaves some out. The sample contains around 54,000 clones, roughly four fifths of which appear only once. The receptor's source is a woman aged 55-75 years with acute or convalescent COVID-19. The sequenced sample consisted of peripheral blood. J is TRBJ1-6 and V is TRBV7-8, with a possible D match to TRBD1 (5 bases). CDR3 sequence: CASSLAGGPLHF. The CDR3 DNA reads as TGTGCCAGCAGCTTAGCGGGGGGACCCCTCCACTTT.